The rows below give T cell receptor beta chains drawn from one sample of a study of T-cell memory formation after mild COVID-19. TCRdb recomputed calls from the 5' RACE reads with MiXCR, one row per CDR3 protein. The repertoire has around 420,000 distinct CDR3 sequences, approximately 24% of them found once; the top ten carry around 8.8%. What was sequenced was PBMCs or a T cell subset sorted from them (not recorded which). All receptors come from an adult woman who had mild COVID-19 (a few samples of this study predate the infection). Cell type and time point are not known. Both conserved end residues are part of each CDR3. The D gene is left open where the match is weak. Size values are once, few and many counts, or a class for expanded clones, and some rows have none.

J	D	size	length	V	DNA	CDR3
TRBJ2-3	NA	NA	15	TRBV6-1	TGTGCCAGCAGTGAAAAGGCCTGGGGCCCAGATACGCAGTATTTT	CASSEKAWGPDTQYF
TRBJ2-7	NA	NA	12	TRBV5-4	TGTGCCAGCAGCCACGAACGTTACGAGCAGTACTTC	CASSHERYEQYF
TRBJ1-1	NA	NA	14	TRBV4-1	TGCGCCAGCAGGGGATGGTCGGCGACGACTGAAGCTTTCTTT	CASRGWSATTEAFF
TRBJ2-1	TRBD1	NA	15	TRBV5-1	TGCGCCAGCAGAAAAACCGGGACAGTCGAAAATGAGCAGTTCTTC	CASRKTGTVENEQFF
TRBJ2-1	NA	NA	17	TRBV4-1	TGCGCCAGCAGCCCGTCGAAGGGGGGCACCATTAACAATGAGCAGTTCTTC	CASSPSKGGTINNEQFF
TRBJ1-1	NA	NA	15	TRBV5-6	TGTGCCAGCAGTCTCGACCGTCAGGAGGACACTGAAGCTTTCTTT	CASSLDRQEDTEAFF
TRBJ2-3	NA	NA	15	TRBV24-1	TGTGCCACCAGTCCCCTCGGAACTAGCACAGATACGCAGTATTTT	CATSPLGTSTDTQYF
TRBJ2-7	NA	few	12	TRBV19	TGTGCCAGTAGTACCACAGGGTTCGAGCAGTACTTC	CASSTTGFEQYF
TRBJ2-2	TRBD2	few	15	TRBV6-5	TGTGCCAGCAGACGACTAGCGGGAGAACCCGGGGAGCTGTTTTTT	CASRRLAGEPGELFF
TRBJ2-1	NA	few	17	TRBV7-9	TGTGCCAGCAGCTTAGTAAGGACGAGGGATACCTACAATGAGCAGTTCTTC	CASSLVRTRDTYNEQFF
TRBJ1-4	NA	NA	16	TRBV19	TGTGCCACCAGAGGCCGACAGTCAGCAACTAATGAAAAACTGTTTTTT	CATRGRQSATNEKLFF
TRBJ1-2	NA	NA	15	TRBV18	TGTGCCAGCTCACGCGACTCAGCTCAGGTGAATGGCTACACCTTC	CASSRDSAQVNGYTF
TRBJ1-1	TRBD1	NA	16	TRBV7-2	TGTGCCAGCAGCTTAGGGGAGACAGGGAGGAACACTGAAGCTTTCTTT	CASSLGETGRNTEAFF
TRBJ2-1	NA	few	15	TRBV5-1	TGCGCCAGCAGTGGCGGCCTTACCTCCTACAATGAGCAGTTCTTC	CASSGGLTSYNEQFF
TRBJ2-1	NA	NA	13	TRBV7-9	TGTGCCAGCAGCTTCGAGGGTTACAATGAGCAGTTCTTC	CASSFEGYNEQFF
TRBJ2-7	NA	NA	14	TRBV5-1	TGCGCCAGCAGCTTGGATGGCACTGAGCTTGAGCAGTACTTC	CASSLDGTELEQYF
TRBJ2-2	NA	NA	15	TRBV7-6	TGTGCCAGCAGCTTAGGAACAGGGAACACCGGGGAGCTGTTTTTT	CASSLGTGNTGELFF
TRBJ2-3	TRBD2	NA	16	TRBV10-3	TGTGCCATCATGCCAACTAGCGGGGGAGTCACAGATACGCAGTATTTT	CAIMPTSGGVTDTQYF
TRBJ1-2	NA	few	14	TRBV24-1	TGTGCCACCAGTGATTTTGACGCCTCATATGGCTACACCTTC	CATSDFDASYGYTF
TRBJ2-2	TRBD2	NA	15	TRBV7-6	TGTGCCAGCAGCGGGGCAGCGGGATTGGCCGGGGAGCTGTTTTTT	CASSGAAGLAGELFF
TRBJ1-1	NA	NA	15	TRBV4-1	TGCGCCAGCAGCCAGACAAACCTTCGACGGCCAGAAGCTTTCTTT	CASSQTNLRRPEAFF
TRBJ1-2	NA	NA	15	TRBV24-1	TGTGCCACCAGTGCCGTCGACAGCCGGATAAGTGGCTACACCTTC	CATSAVDSRISGYTF
TRBJ2-3	TRBD2	NA	17	TRBV20-1	TGCAGTGCTAGGACTAGCGGGAGGGCCGGTCGGACAGATACGCAGTATTTT	CSARTSGRAGRTDTQYF
TRBJ2-1	NA	NA	17	TRBV6-2/TRBV6-3	TGTGCCAGCACCACGGGGCGGGGCCGATCCCGGGAAAATGAGCAGTTCTTC	CASTTGRGRSRENEQFF
TRBJ1-5	NA	NA	14	TRBV5-6	TGTGCCAGCAGCCGGGACGGTGGCAATCAGCCCCAGCATTTT	CASSRDGGNQPQHF
TRBJ2-5	TRBD1	few	13	TRBV7-3	TGTGCCAGCAGCCCCGGACAGGGCTCGGCCCAGTACTTC	CASSPGQGSAQYF
TRBJ2-7	NA	NA	15	TRBV9	TGTGCCAGCAGCGTAGACAGGACAGCTAATTACGAGCAGTACTTC	CASSVDRTANYEQYF
TRBJ2-5	TRBD1	few	16	TRBV2	TGTGCCAGCAGTGAAGGGGACAGGGGTCGGTTTGGGACCCAGTACTTC	CASSEGDRGRFGTQYF
TRBJ2-6	NA	NA	15	TRBV24-1	TGTGCCACCGGCACTGCAGGGTCTGGGGCCAACGTCCTGACTTTC	CATGTAGSGANVLTF
TRBJ1-1	NA	NA	15	TRBV7-2	TGTGCCAGCAGCCCCCCGGCAGTGATGAACACTGAAGCTTTCTTT	CASSPPAVMNTEAFF
TRBJ1-6	NA	few	14	TRBV4-2	TGTGCCAGCAGCCAGGGTACAGCCGGCCGACCCCTCCACTTT	CASSQGTAGRPLHF